This entry concerns a single TCR beta chain. The antigen is undetermined. The sample comes from a study of CD4 T cells in relation to SARS-CoV-2 and coronaviruses. Whole-study context: PBMCs were cultured with antigen for over nine days before TCR beta sequencing. The restricting HLA molecule for shared crossreactive spike epitopes was mapped.

Whole-study findings and limits: SARS-CoV-2-driven expansion was significantly weaker in crossreactive than monoreactive clones.

CD4+ T cells from unexposed donors were obtained before the COVID-19 pandemic (2011-2018). After about 10 days of culture, CD4+ T cells were isolated. Cells permitting, SARS-CoV-2 S/N and four cold-coronavirus spikes were tested on unexposed-donor CD4+ T cells. Produced via immunoSEQ multiplex PCR; TCRdb's table is partial and in-frame only. The table shows 10,000 to 15,000 clones, with 69% occurring only once. The CDR3 is made up of 13 amino acids. With 5 bases removed from V and 2 bases from J, the gap between germline ends came to 9 bases. CDR1 is MNHEY and CDR2 is SVGAGI in the germline V gene. Sequenced sample: CD4+ T cells from PBMCs, cultured in vitro. This chain connects TRBV6-5 to TRBJ1-2, with TRBD1 as a possible D gene (5 bases). The sequence was obtained from a human donor in good health. Written as DNA, the CDR3 is TGTGCCAGCAGTCCACAGGAGAACTATGGCTACACCTTC. This sequence encodes CASSPQENYGYTF.